This TCR beta chain comes out of a study of T cells in Graves' hyperthyroidism and ophthalmopathy. The wider study: Peripheral blood was collected at initial diagnosis, before any treatment. Study-wide results and limits: Blood also held most thyroid clonotypes expanded beyond 0.001.

With a duration under 2 months, the hyperthyroidism was newly diagnosed in patients aged 18 to 65. With respect to this clonotype: Antigen unknown.

The source material, RNA transcripts, was used to amplify TCR beta CDR3 regions. The HTBI set primed first-round TCR CDR3 RT-PCR. TCRdb re-derived calls from the multiplex PCR reads in MiXCR, one entry per CDR3 protein. This table holds approximately 870,000 distinct CDR3 sequences, roughly 37% found once. This TCR was recovered from a man aged 18-30 years with Graves' hyperthyroidism. The sequencing sample was made of blood.

The CDR3 DNA sequence: TGTGCCAGCAGTAGGGCGGCCGCCTACGAGCAGTACTTC. Translated: CASSRAAAYEQYF. The J gene is TRBJ2-7, the V gene TRBV27; D gene uncertain. V lost 5 bases and J 2 bases, leaving 10 bases between the germline ends. The CDR3 runs to 13 residues. CDR1 MNHEY and CDR2 SMNVEV come from the germline V gene (reference sequence).